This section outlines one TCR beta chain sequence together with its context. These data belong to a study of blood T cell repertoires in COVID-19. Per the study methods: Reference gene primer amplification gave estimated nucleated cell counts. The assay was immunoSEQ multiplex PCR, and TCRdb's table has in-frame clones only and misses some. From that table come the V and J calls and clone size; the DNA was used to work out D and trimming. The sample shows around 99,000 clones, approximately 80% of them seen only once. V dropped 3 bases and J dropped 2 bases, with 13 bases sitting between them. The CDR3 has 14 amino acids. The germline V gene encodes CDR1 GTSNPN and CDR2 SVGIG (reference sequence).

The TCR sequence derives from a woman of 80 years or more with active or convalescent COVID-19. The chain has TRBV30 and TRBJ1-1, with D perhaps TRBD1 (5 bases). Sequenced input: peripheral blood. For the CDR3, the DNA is TGTGCCTGGAGGGGGCTGGGGGGTAACACTGAAGCTTTCTTT. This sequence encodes CAWRGLGGNTEAFF. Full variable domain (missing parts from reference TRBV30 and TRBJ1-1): SQTIHQWPATLVQPVGSPLSLECTVEGTSNPNLYWYRQAAGRGLQLLFYSVGIGQISSEVPQNLSASRPQDRQFILSSKKLLLSDSGFYLCAWRGLGGNTEAFFGQGTRLTVV.